Below are 6 T cell receptor beta chains sequenced from a single sample in a study of T cell responses to AZD1222 COVID-19 vaccine. The method was immunoSEQ multiplex PCR; TCRdb's version includes in-frame clones alone and lacks a portion of them. The sample lists over 110,000 clones, roughly nine tenths occurring once. Specimen: peripheral blood, collected 28 days after the second AZD1222 dose. The source is an adult who received the AZD1222 COVID-19 vaccine.

This chain connects TRBV5-1 to TRBJ1-1; D ambiguous. Germline CDR1 and CDR2: SGHRS and YFSETQ. The length of the CDR3 is 13 residues. V was trimmed by 2 bases and J by 7 bases, leaving 12 bases between them. The CDR3 sequence is CASSFGVPNEAFF. CDR3 DNA: TGCGCCAGCAGCTTCGGCGTTCCGAATGAAGCTTTCTTT.

This chain uses TRBV5-1 with TRBJ2-1, with D perhaps TRBD2 (5 bases). Germline-derived CDR1 and CDR2 are SGHRS and YFSETQ. Deletions cut 0 bases from V and 1 base from J, with 11 bases between. CDR3 length equals 16 residues. CDR3 sequence (DNA): TGCGCCAGCAGCTTGGGAGCGGCAGCGTCCTACAATGAGCAGTTCTTC. Translating gives CASSLGAAASYNEQFF.

J is TRBJ1-6 and V is TRBV19, with D perhaps TRBD1 (5 bases). The length of the CDR3 is 14 residues. Germline V CDR1 and CDR2: LNHDA, SQIVND (reference sequence). CDR3 loop: CATTPRDLNSPLHF. CDR3 in DNA: TGTGCAACCACCCCCCGGGACCTCAATTCACCCCTCCACTTT.

The chain employs TRBV6-5 and TRBJ1-2; D gene ambiguous. CDR3 length: 16 amino acids. CDR1 and CDR2 from the germline V gene are MNHEY and SVGAGI. V lost 0 bases, J lost 3 bases, and 14 bases lay in between. The CDR3 protein is CASSYSRGRMDYGYTF. CDR3 coding DNA: TGTGCCAGCAGTTACTCGCGGGGAAGGATGGACTATGGCTACACCTTC.

The chain is built from TRBV6-5 and TRBJ1-3; unclear D gene. The V end was cut by 7 bases, the J end by 5 bases, with 6 bases between. This CDR3 is built from 11 residues. CDR1 MNHEY and CDR2 SVGAGI come from the germline V gene. Here the CDR3 DNA reads TGTGCCAGCACGAGCCGAAACACCATATATTTT. Protein: CASTSRNTIYF.

J is TRBJ1-4 and V is TRBV4-1, with D perhaps TRBD1 (6 bases). The germline V gene encodes CDR1 MGHRA and CDR2 YSYEKL. The CDR3 runs to 15 residues. V was shortened by 2 bases and J by 5 bases, with 12 bases between the two germline ends. The CDR3 DNA follows: TGCGCCAGCAGCCAAAGGGACACCCTAAATGAAAAACTGTTTTTT. Encoded protein: CASSQRDTLNEKLFF.